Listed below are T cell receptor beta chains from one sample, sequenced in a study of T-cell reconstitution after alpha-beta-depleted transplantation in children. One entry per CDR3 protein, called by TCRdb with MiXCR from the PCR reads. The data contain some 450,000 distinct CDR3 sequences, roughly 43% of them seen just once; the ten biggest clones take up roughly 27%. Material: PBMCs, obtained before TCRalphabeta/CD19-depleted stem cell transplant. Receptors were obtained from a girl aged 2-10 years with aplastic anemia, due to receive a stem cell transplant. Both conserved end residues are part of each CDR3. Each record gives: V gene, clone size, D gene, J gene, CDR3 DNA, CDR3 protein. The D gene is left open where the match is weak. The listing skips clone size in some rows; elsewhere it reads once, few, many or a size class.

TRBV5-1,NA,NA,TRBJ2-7,TGCGCCAGCAGCTTTTACGGGACCGCCACTTTCTACGAGCAGTACTTC,CASSFYGTATFYEQYF
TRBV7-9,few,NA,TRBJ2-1,TGTGCCAGCAGCTCCCCGGAGGGCCCTACGACGAATGAGCAGTTCTTC,CASSSPEGPTTNEQFF
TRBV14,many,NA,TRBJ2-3,TGTGCCAGCAGCCAAGTGGGCAGTTTTACAGATACGCAGTATTTT,CASSQVGSFTDTQYF
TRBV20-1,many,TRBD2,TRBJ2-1,TGCAGTGCCAGGGGACTAGCGGGAGGGAGGTACAATGAGCAGTTCTTC,CSARGLAGGRYNEQFF
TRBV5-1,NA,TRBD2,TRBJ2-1,TGCGCCAGCAGCTATGGACTAGCGGGAGCGGATGAGCAGTTCTTC,CASSYGLAGADEQFF
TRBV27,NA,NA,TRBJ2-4,TGTGCCAGCAGCCCCATGGGGCTAGCCAAAAACATTCAGTACTTC,CASSPMGLAKNIQYF
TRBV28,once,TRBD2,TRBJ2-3,TGTGCCAGCAGTCCCGGGGGGAGGAGGTCAGATACGCAGTATTTT,CASSPGGRRSDTQYF
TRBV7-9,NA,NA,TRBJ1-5,TGTGCCAGCAGCTCACGCAATCAGCCCCAGCATTTT,CASSSRNQPQHF
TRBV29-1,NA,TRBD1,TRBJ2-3,TGCAGCGTTGAAGAACGACAGGGTGGTAGCACGCAGTATTTT,CSVEERQGGSTQYF
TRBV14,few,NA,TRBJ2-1,TGTGCCAGCAGCCCCCTACAGTTTCGATATAGCTCCTACAATGAGCAGTTCTTC,CASSPLQFRYSSYNEQFF